The 9 T cell receptor beta chains in this list originate from one sample, sequenced in a study of tumor-infiltrating lymphocytes in localized non-small cell lung cancer. The table came from immunoSEQ multiplex PCR; TCRdb's copy has only in-frame clones and leaves some out. The sample holds some 10,000 clones, roughly three quarters seen once. What was sequenced was lung tumor tissue. These receptors originate from a human donor with non-small cell lung cancer.

The CDR3 sequence: CASSPIRVRTADGYTF. The CDR3 region has the DNA TGTGCCAGCAGCCCCATTAGGGTCAGGACAGCGGATGGCTACACCTTC. This chain uses TRBV9 with TRBJ1-2, with D possibly matching TRBD1 (6 bases). The V end lost 4 bases, the J end lost 6 bases, and 22 bases lay between the germline ends. Looked up from germline, CDR1 is SGDLS and CDR2 is YYNGEE. This CDR3 has 16 amino acids.

In DNA form, the CDR3 reads TGTGCCAGCAGTTTACAGGGGGGAAGCGATGGCTACACCTTC. This gives the protein CASSLQGGSDGYTF. The chain uses TRBV6-5 and TRBJ1-2; TRBD1 matches 8 bases. Per the germline V gene, CDR1 is MNHEY and CDR2 is SVGAGI. The CDR3 is 14 amino acids. V lost 4 bases, J lost 6 bases, and 7 bases stayed unmatched.

This chain connects TRBV30 to TRBJ1-5; no definite D call. The CDR3 loop spans 13 amino acids. The germline gives CDR1 GTSNPN, CDR2 SVGIG (reference sequence). Between the trimmed V and J ends, which lost 2 bases and 0 bases, there was a span of 5 bases. The CDR3 sequence is CAWSTDSNQPQHF. CDR3 in DNA: TGTGCCTGGAGTACAGATAGCAATCAGCCCCAGCATTTT.

This clone was seen a handful of times. The V call is TRBV29-1, the J call TRBJ1-3, with TRBD1 as a possible D gene (6 bases). The CDR3 has 12 amino acids. CDR1 is SQVTM and CDR2 is ANQGSEA in the germline V gene. V gave up 7 bases and J gave up 4 bases, with 11 bases separating them. The CDR3 reads CSARTAGNTIYF. DNA for the CDR3: TGCAGCGCTCGGACAGCAGGAAACACCATATATTTT.

The rearrangement links TRBV13 to TRBJ2-7; D call uncertain. Deletions cut 1 base from V and 3 bases from J, with 4 bases between. The CDR3 is 12 residues long. The germline V gene encodes CDR1 PRHDT and CDR2 FYEKMQ (reference sequence). The CDR3 sequence: CASSLESYEQYF. CDR3 sequence (DNA): TGTGCCAGCAGCTTAGAAAGCTACGAGCAGTACTTC.

V gene TRBV4-1 combines with J gene TRBJ1-2; D is uncertain. V was cut by 3 bases and J by 8 bases, with 19 bases left in between. The germline V gene has CDR1 MGHRA and CDR2 YSYEKL. CDR3 length equals 15 residues. Written as DNA, the CDR3 is TGCGCCAGCAGCCAGCTGATAGCGGACCTATGGGGCTACACCTTC. Its translation is CASSQLIADLWGYTF.

In its sample, this clone ranks as medium-sized. In DNA form, the CDR3 reads TGTGCCAGCAGCTTAGACAGGGGGCCGGGGCAGCCCCAGCATTTT. Amino acids: CASSLDRGPGQPQHF. The chain links TRBV7-8 to TRBJ1-5, with TRBD1 identical over 9 bases. In germline, CDR1 is SGHVS, CDR2 FQNEAQ. The V gene end was trimmed by 1 base and the J gene end by 7 bases; junction bases not matched to a gene: 5. The CDR3 has 15 amino acids.

The V call is TRBV4-1, the J call TRBJ2-5; TRBD1 matches at 12 bases. The germline V gene has CDR1 MGHRA and CDR2 YSYEKL. The CDR3 runs to 17 residues. The V gene end was trimmed by 3 bases and the J gene end by 4 bases; junction bases not matched to a gene: 9. CDR3 amino acids: CASSHNTGTGGRETQYF. In nucleotides, the CDR3 is TGCGCCAGCAGCCATAACACCGGGACAGGGGGCAGAGAGACCCAGTACTTC.

The gene calls are TRBV7-2 and TRBJ1-4, with 7 nucleotides matching TRBD1. CDR3 length equals 14 residues. V gave up 4 bases and J gave up 7 bases; unmatched junction bases: 6. In germline, CDR1 is SGHTA, CDR2 FQGNSA. The CDR3 nucleotides read TGTGCCAGCAGCTCCCGACAGGGAGGTGAAAAACTGTTTTTT. It encodes CASSSRQGGEKLFF.